This T cell receptor (beta chain) was recorded in a study of STAT5B mutations in CD4+ large granular lymphocyte leukemia (dated by TCRdb to between 2022 and 2023). Background for the entire study: Among healthy controls, the CDR3 'QG' motif was associated with a particular HLA allele. TCRbeta repertoires of CD4+ T-cell large granular lymphocyte leukemia patients were compared with those of healthy blood donors. The purity of purified fractions was confirmed by flow cytometry on FACSCanto II or FACSVerse to exceed 95% among lymphocytes.

The paper as a whole reports these results and caveats: Compared with healthy CD4+ repertoires, CD4-sorted patient repertoires appeared more clonal, and this difference remained even after the putative leukemic clones were removed. Main leukemic clonotypes were private to each patient, although roughly 25% of the main leukemic clonotypes were found at low frequency in the non-leukemic repertoires of other patients. Data were not HLA-matched; higher clonality in CD4+ versus CD8+ T-LGLL could reflect the relatively small sample size. Enrichment of TRBV06-family usage was observed among the top patient clones (8/27) relative to healthy controls (2/35).

CDR1 SGHRS and CDR2 YFSETQ were looked up in the germline V gene. Measured from the cysteine to the phenylalanine, the CDR3 is 13 residues long. The sequence is cut down to CDR3 DNA, 39 bases in frame from base 1. V and J are trimmed by 7 bases and 0 bases, and the gene matches miss 2 bases of the junction. The healthy controls were fewer than 45 blood donors, and the buffy coats of these donors were supplied by the Finnish Red Cross blood service. All TCR-sequenced material derived from peripheral blood: patient blood samples and healthy donor buffy coats. Ficoll-Hypaque gradient centrifugation was used to isolate peripheral blood mononuclear cells. CD4+ cells were magnetically purified from the buffy coats of healthy controls. Genomic DNA was extracted using the Gentra Puregene Cell and Tissue kit, and a Qubit 2.0 fluorometer was used to quantify it. Points on this clone: No antigen is known for it. Base qualities were left out, and no much larger clone turns up one base away.

The immunoSEQ assay at survey resolution was used to sequence TCRbeta rearrangements from genomic DNA. Regarding the original processing steps: In the TCR sequencing data, the lowest productive clonotype frequency that could be detected was 2.59 x 10-5. Analyses included only productive TCRbeta rearrangements, meaning complete and in-frame sequences. Sample clonality was computed as Simpson clonality in the immunoSEQ Analyzer version 3.0. Clones were binned by frequency as very rare, small, medium, large (1-20%) or hyperexpanded (>20%). Generation probabilities were estimated with OLGA 1.2.3, V-gene circos plots were generated with VDJtools, specificities were searched for in VDJdb, and CDR3 motifs were identified with GLIPH. In TCRdb, the immuneACCESS table is reduced to in-frame sequences with V and J assigned. These tables do not hold every clone; where another copy was compared, an unresolved V gene accounts for under half, and the others remain unexplained. V and J calls and clone size are those listed in that table; D and trimming were worked out from the DNA. The table for this sample lists approximately 30,000 clones; more than 75% of them were counted only once. The ten biggest clones cover roughly 1.9% of the sample.

This clonotype was obtained from a human donor in good health. Sample: CD4+ T cells from blood buffy coats. The chain employs TRBV5-1 and TRBJ2-7; 9 bases in between match TRBD1. The CDR3 has the sequence CASDRGDSYEQYF. The nucleotide sequence is given as TGCGCCAGCGACAGGGGGGACTCCTACGAGCAGTACTTC.